Each of the 21 T cell receptor beta chains below was sequenced from the same sample in a study of regulatory T cells in long-lasting Graves disease. To make TCR beta libraries, researchers used iRepertoire HTBI primers and Arm-PCR of CDR3 regions. From the multiplex PCR reads, TCRdb called clonotypes with MiXCR, one entry per CDR3 protein. The repertoire holds 700,000 or so distinct CDR3 sequences, with 25% to 35% as singletons. Time point specified: persistent/refractory GD, antithyroid drugs over 5 years with positive TRAb. Scientists built the TCR library using RNA that was extracted from PBMCs. The input for sequencing was peripheral blood mononuclear cells (PBMCs), taken when the disease was refractory, from a patient treated with antithyroid drugs. Source of these receptors: a female donor with Graves disease.

The chain uses TRBV12-3 or TRBV12-4 and TRBJ2-3, with 9 bases identical to TRBD2. The CDR3 consists of 16 residues. V trimming: 5 bases; J trimming: 2 bases; junction bases outside the gene matches: 8. The CDR3 region is CASSALAGVATDTQYF. CDR3 coding DNA: TGTGCCAGCAGTGCCTTAGCGGGAGTGGCCACAGATACGCAGTATTTT.

V gene TRBV29-1 combines with J gene TRBJ2-2, with 13 positions matching TRBD2. Germline V gives CDR1 SQVTM, CDR2 ANQGSEA. V was clipped by 7 bases and J by 4 bases; unmatched bases: 3. The CDR3 length is 14 residues. CDR3: CSATSGRATGELFF. The DNA of the CDR3 is TGCAGCGCAACTAGCGGGAGGGCCACCGGGGAGCTGTTTTTT.

This clonotype was detected many times. The V call is TRBV28, the J call TRBJ1-6; D not certain. Between the trimmed V and J ends, which lost 2 bases and 4 bases, there was a span of 6 bases. Germline V gene sequence: CDR1 MDHEN, CDR2 SYDVKM. The CDR3 sequence is 14 residues long. CDR3 bases: TGTGCCAGCAGTTTAGGGCAGTATAATTCACCCCTCCACTTT. It codes for CASSLGQYNSPLHF.

This clonotype showed up just a few times. The chain carries TRBV7-2 and TRBJ1-6, with 7 bases lining up with TRBD1. Germline V lookup: CDR1 SGHTA, CDR2 FQGNSA. Trimming cost V 1 base and J 10 bases; bases outside gene matches: 7. The CDR3 has 15 residues. In DNA form, the CDR3 reads TGTGCCAGCAGCTTAGTATCGGCAGGGGGATCACCCCTCCACTTT. This sequence encodes CASSLVSAGGSPLHF.

There are a few counts of this clonotype. V and J are TRBV29-1 and TRBJ1-1; the D is unclear. CDR1 and CDR2 (germline): SQVTM, ANQGSEA. The V end was cut by 8 bases, the J end by 1 base, with 14 bases between. The CDR3 runs to 13 residues. The CDR3 here is CSLRDGRNTEAFF. The CDR3 DNA reads TGCAGCCTCCGTGACGGGCGGAACACTGAAGCTTTCTTT.

This clonotype was counted many times. The gene calls are TRBV28 and TRBJ1-1; D remains ambiguous. CDR1 MDHEN and CDR2 SYDVKM come from the germline V gene. This CDR3 contains 16 residues. Trimming took off 2 bases at V and 0 bases at J, with 13 bases between the two ends. CDR3 protein: CASSLTDLVMNTEAFF. For the CDR3, the DNA is TGTGCCAGCAGTTTAACTGATTTGGTCATGAACACTGAAGCTTTCTTT.

This clonotype was detected ten times or more. The V call is TRBV4-1, the J call TRBJ1-6; D ambiguous. The CDR3 length is 15 residues. Germline values: CDR1 MGHRA, CDR2 YSYEKL. V was shortened by 1 base and J by 10 bases, with 14 bases between the two germline ends. CDR3 DNA sequence: TGCGCCAGCAGCCAAGGGATCGGGGAAGGATCACCCCTCCACTTT. This codes for CASSQGIGEGSPLHF.

There are many counts of this clonotype. This chain joins TRBV3-1 and TRBJ2-7; TRBD2 agrees at 8 bases. The germline CDR1 and CDR2 sequences are LGHDT and YNNKEL (reference sequence). The ends lost 3 bases at V and 4 bases at J; junction bases unmatched: 5. This CDR3 contains 14 residues. As DNA, the CDR3 is TGTGCCAGCAGCCAGATCAGCGGGAGTTACGAGCAGTACTTC. Encoded protein: CASSQISGSYEQYF.

This clonotype was counted between two and nine times. The V and J genes are TRBV6-2 or TRBV6-3 and TRBJ2-2; perhaps TRBD1 as D (6 bases). The CDR3 runs 17 residues. Trimming took 0 bases from V and 5 from J, leaving 16 bases between them. Germline V gene lookup returns CDR1 MNHEY and CDR2 SVGEGT. The CDR3 loop is CASSYSRTDRWTGELFF. The CDR3 DNA follows: TGTGCCAGCAGTTACTCACGGACAGATAGGTGGACCGGGGAGCTGTTTTTT.

This clonotype was seen at least ten times. The chain joins TRBV2 to TRBJ1-2, with D hard to call. The CDR3 extends over 13 amino acids. Germline V gene data show CDR1 as SNHLY and CDR2 as FYNNEI. Trimming removed 2 bases from V and 4 bases from J, with 8 bases in between. CDR3 in DNA: TGTGCCAGCAGTGAATACGTCTCCTATGGCTACACCTTC. Translation: CASSEYVSYGYTF.

This clonotype was observed a few times. This chain connects TRBV20-1 to TRBJ1-4; no clear D. The CDR3 consists of 11 residues. The germline gives CDR1 DFQATT, CDR2 SNEGSKA (reference sequence). The ends were cut back, 6 bases at V and 8 bases at J, with 10 bases in the middle. CDR3 bases: TGCAGTGCAGGGTCAAAGGAAAAACTGTTTTTT. Protein: CSAGSKEKLFF.

The CDR3 coding sequence is TGTGCGCTGGACTATGGCTACACCTTC. Amino acids: CALDYGYTF. The chain recombines TRBV30 with TRBJ1-2; no clear D. Germline V lookup: CDR1 GTSNPN, CDR2 SVGIG (reference sequence). The CDR3 is 9 residues long.

About this clonotype: Since a much larger clone is just one base distant, this may be a read error. This chain joins TRBV3-1 and TRBJ1-6; perhaps TRBD1 as D (5 bases). This CDR3 is 14 amino acids long. Germline-derived CDR1 and CDR2 are LGHDT and YNNKEL (reference sequence). Trimming took off 0 bases at V and 8 bases at J, with 8 bases between the two ends. CDR3 amino acids: CASSQERTYSPLHF. In nucleotides, the CDR3 is TGTGCCAGCAGCCAAGAGCGGACATATTCACCCCTCCACTTT.

This clonotype has at least ten counts. The rearrangement joins TRBV3-1 to TRBJ1-2; 12 bases map to TRBD1. The V and J ends lost 5 bases and 2 bases, in that order; junction bases with no gene match: 6. CDR1 is LGHDT, CDR2 YNNKEL, per germline (reference sequence). The CDR3 has 16 amino acids. CDR3 in amino acids: CASSAGQGAQNYGYTF. CDR3 in DNA: TGTGCCAGCAGCGCGGGACAGGGGGCTCAGAACTATGGCTACACCTTC. Based on the CDR3 plus reference TRBV3-1 and TRBJ1-2, the full variable domain is DTAVSQTPKYLVTQMGNDKSIKCEQNLGHDTMYWYKQDSKKFLKIMFSYNNKELIINETVPNRFSPKSPDKAHLNLHINSLELGDSAVYFCASSAGQGAQNYGYTFGSGTRLTVV.

The rearrangement uses TRBV5-6 and TRBJ1-6; D not resolved. This CDR3 spans 17 amino acids. V was trimmed by 2 bases and J by 6 bases, leaving 18 bases between them. CDR1 is SGHDT, CDR2 YYEEEE, per germline. The CDR3 DNA reads as TGTGCCAGCAGCTTAGCGTGGCCACCCCCTGCTAATTCACCCCTCCACTTT. It encodes CASSLAWPPPANSPLHF.

J is TRBJ1-5 and V is TRBV11-3; possible D gene TRBD1, 5 bases. CDR1 is SGHNT and CDR2 is YENEEA in the germline V gene. CDR3 size: 16 residues. V gave up 0 bases and J gave up 6 bases, with 15 bases separating them. CDR3 in DNA: TGTGCCAGCAGCTTAGATGGTGACAAGGGGCTTCAGCCCCAGCATTTT. This translates into CASSLDGDKGLQPQHF. Variable domain in full (rest from reference TRBV11-3 and TRBJ1-5): EAGVVQSPRYKIIEKKQPVAFWCNPISGHNTLYWYLQNLGQGPELLIRYENEEAVDDSQLPKDRFSAERLKGVDSTLKIQPAELGDSAVYLCASSLDGDKGLQPQHFGDGTRLSIL.

This clonotype was seen only once. V gene TRBV3-1 combines with J gene TRBJ1-2; D gene unclear. The CDR3 loop spans 16 amino acids. Trimming removed 0 bases from V and 3 bases from J, with 14 bases in between. Looked up from germline, CDR1 is LGHDT and CDR2 is YNNKEL (reference sequence). In nucleotides, the CDR3 is TGTGCCAGCAGCCAAGAAGGAGCTCCTGGAGACTATGGCTACACCTTC. It codes for CASSQEGAPGDYGYTF.

This chain links TRBV2 with TRBJ2-2; no clear D. Germline CDR1 and CDR2: SNHLY and FYNNEI. This CDR3 is built from 14 residues. The V end was cut by 3 bases, the J end by 9 bases, with 14 bases between. CDR3: CASSDSRVPRELFF. The CDR3 DNA follows: TGTGCCAGCAGTGATTCCCGGGTCCCCCGGGAGCTGTTTTTT.

The V gene is TRBV20-1, the J gene TRBJ1-6, with D perhaps TRBD1 (6 bases). The CDR3 has 15 amino acids. Trimming left V 5 bases short and J 5 bases short, with 16 bases between. The germline CDR1 and CDR2 sequences are DFQATT and SNEGSKA (reference sequence). The chain's CDR3 is CSAVRGAPNNSPLHF. CDR3 bases: TGCAGTGCTGTCCGGGGGGCCCCTAATAATTCACCCCTCCACTTT.

This clonotype was seen at least ten times. V is TRBV12-3 or TRBV12-4 and J is TRBJ2-5; 7 positions agree with TRBD2. CDR3 length: 16 amino acids. J lost 0 bases, V lost 0 bases, and 4 bases had no gene match. CDR3 in amino acids: CASSLAGREYQETQYF. The CDR3, as DNA: TGTGCCAGCAGTTTAGCGGGGCGGGAGTACCAAGAGACCCAGTACTTC.

The sample holds many counts of this clonotype. V and J are TRBV27 and TRBJ1-2, with D unresolved. This CDR3 spans 15 amino acids. V was pared by 1 base and J by 0 bases, with 9 bases between. CDR1 MNHEY and CDR2 SMNVEV come from the germline V gene (reference sequence). This chain's CDR3 is CASSLYRDSNYGYTF. The DNA of the CDR3 is TGTGCCAGCAGTTTATACAGAGACTCTAACTATGGCTACACCTTC.